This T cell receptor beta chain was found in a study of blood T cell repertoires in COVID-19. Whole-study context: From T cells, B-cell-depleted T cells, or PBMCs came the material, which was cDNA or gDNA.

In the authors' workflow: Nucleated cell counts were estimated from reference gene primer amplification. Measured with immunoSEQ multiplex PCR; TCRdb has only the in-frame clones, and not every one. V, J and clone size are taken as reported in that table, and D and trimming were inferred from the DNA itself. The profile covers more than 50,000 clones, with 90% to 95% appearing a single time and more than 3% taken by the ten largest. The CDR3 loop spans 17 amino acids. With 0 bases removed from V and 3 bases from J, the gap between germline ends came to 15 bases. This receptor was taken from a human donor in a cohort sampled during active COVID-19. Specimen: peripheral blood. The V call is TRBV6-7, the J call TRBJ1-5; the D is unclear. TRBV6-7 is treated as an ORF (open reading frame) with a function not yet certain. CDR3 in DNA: TGTGCCAGCAGTTACTCGTTCGGAGACCCAATCAATCAGCCCCAGCATTTT. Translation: CASSYSFGDPINQPQHF.